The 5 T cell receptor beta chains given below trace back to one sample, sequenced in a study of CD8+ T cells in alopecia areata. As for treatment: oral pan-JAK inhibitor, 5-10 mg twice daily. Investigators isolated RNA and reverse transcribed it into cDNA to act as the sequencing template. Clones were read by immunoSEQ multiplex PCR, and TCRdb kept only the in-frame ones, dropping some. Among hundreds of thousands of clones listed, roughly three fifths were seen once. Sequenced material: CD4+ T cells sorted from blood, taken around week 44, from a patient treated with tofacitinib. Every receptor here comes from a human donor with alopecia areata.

The CDR3 spells CASSDEVGQPQHF. The CDR3, as DNA: TGTGCCAGCAGTGACGAGGTTGGGCAGCCCCAGCATTTT. This sequence joins TRBV6-4 and TRBJ1-5; no definite D call. Germline V gene sequence: CDR1 MRHNA, CDR2 SNTAGT. V lost 2 bases to trimming and J lost 7 bases, with 9 bases between them. This CDR3 spans 13 amino acids.

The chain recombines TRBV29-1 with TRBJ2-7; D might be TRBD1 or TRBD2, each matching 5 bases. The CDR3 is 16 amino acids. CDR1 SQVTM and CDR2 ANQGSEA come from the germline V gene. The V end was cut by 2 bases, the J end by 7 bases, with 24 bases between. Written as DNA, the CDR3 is TGCAGCGTTGAATTATATTTAGGACACGGGGATGAGGAGCAGTACTTC. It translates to CSVELYLGHGDEEQYF.

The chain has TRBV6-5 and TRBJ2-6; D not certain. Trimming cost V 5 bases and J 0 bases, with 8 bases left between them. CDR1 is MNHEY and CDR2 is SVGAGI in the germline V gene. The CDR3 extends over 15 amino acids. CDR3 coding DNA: TGTGCCAGCAGTGTTAGTAGCTCTGGGGCCAACGTCCTGACTTTC. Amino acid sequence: CASSVSSSGANVLTF.

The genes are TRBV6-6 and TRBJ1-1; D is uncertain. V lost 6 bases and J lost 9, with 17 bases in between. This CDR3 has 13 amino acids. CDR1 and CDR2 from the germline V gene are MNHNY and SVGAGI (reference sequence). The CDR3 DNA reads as TGTGCCAGCAGAAAAGAGTCCGCAGTGAAAGCTTTCTTT. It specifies CASRKESAVKAFF.

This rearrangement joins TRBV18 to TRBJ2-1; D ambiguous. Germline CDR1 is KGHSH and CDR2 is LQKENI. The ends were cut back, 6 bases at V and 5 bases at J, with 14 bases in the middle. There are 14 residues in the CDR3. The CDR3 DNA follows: TGTGCCAGCTCCCCGGGCAGATCCGACAATGAGCAGTTCTTC. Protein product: CASSPGRSDNEQFF.